The T cell receptor (beta chain) described here comes from a study of CD8 T cells in ankylosing spondylitis. In regard to this clonotype: The antigen is unknown.

TCRdb passed the 5' RACE reads through MiXCR, listing each CDR3 protein once. In the table there are roughly 440,000 distinct CDR3 sequences, about 15% of which are singletons. The germline CDR1 and CDR2 sequences are MNHEY and SMNVEV (reference sequence). J gave up 5 bases and V 2 bases, and 9 bases lay outside the gene matches. This CDR3 spans 17 amino acids. Whole-study results and caveats: Fewer than 10 highly homologous variants formed a TCR beta motif that appeared characteristic of ankylosing spondylitis blood.

The rearrangement uses TRBV27 and TRBJ2-3; TRBD2 matches at 11 bases. The clonotype comes from a male donor with ankylosing spondylitis. Sequenced sample: blood, either unsorted or a sorted T cell fraction (not recorded which). The DNA of the CDR3 is TGTGCCAGCAGTTTAGAACTAGCGGGAGTTGGGCGAGATACGCAGTATTTT. Translating it yields CASSLELAGVGRDTQYF.